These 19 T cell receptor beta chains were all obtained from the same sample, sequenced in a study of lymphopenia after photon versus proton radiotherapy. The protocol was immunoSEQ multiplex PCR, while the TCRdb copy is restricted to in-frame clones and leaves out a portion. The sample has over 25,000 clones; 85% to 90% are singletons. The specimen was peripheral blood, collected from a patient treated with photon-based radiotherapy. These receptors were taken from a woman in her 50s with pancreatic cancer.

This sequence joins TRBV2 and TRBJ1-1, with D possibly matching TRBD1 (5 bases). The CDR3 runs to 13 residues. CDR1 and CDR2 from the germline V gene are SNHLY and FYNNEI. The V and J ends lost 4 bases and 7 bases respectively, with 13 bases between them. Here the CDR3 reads CASSARTPYEAFF. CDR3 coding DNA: TGTGCCAGCAGTGCCCGGACACCCTATGAAGCTTTCTTT.

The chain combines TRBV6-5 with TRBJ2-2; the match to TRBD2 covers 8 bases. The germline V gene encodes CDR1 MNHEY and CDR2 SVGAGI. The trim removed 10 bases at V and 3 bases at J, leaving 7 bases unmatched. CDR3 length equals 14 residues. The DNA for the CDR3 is TGTGCCACCCGAAGACTAGCGCACACCGGGGAGCTGTTTTTT. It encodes CATRRLAHTGELFF.

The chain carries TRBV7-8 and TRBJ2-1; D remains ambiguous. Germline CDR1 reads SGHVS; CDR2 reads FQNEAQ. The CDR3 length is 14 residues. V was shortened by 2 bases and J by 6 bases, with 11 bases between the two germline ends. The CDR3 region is CASSLSSPGNEQFF. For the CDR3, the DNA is TGTGCCAGCAGCTTAAGTAGCCCCGGCAATGAGCAGTTCTTC.

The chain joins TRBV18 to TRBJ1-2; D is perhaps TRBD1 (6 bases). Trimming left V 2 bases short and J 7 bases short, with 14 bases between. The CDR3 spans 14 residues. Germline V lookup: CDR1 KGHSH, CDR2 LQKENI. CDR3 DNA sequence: TGTGCCAGCTCACCAGACAGGTTGCAGGGTGGCTACACCTTC. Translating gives CASSPDRLQGGYTF.

CDR3 loop: CATSRDSSTDTQYF. In DNA, the CDR3 is TGTGCCACCAGCAGGGACTCCAGCACAGATACGCAGTATTTT. The chain has TRBV15 and TRBJ2-3; tentatively, D is TRBD2 (5 bases). Per germline, CDR1 LNHNV and CDR2 YYDKDF (reference sequence). V gave up 3 bases and J gave up 0 bases, with 7 bases separating them. CDR3 length: 14 residues.

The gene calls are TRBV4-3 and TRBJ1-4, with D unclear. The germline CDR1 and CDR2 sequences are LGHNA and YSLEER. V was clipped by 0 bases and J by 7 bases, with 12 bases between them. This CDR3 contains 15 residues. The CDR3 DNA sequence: TGCGCCAGCAGCCAAGATCCCGGACTATCTGAAAAACTGTTTTTT. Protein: CASSQDPGLSEKLFF.

The CDR3: CASSHPANIRPDTQYF. Here the CDR3 DNA reads TGCGCCAGCAGCCACCCCGCAAACATCCGGCCAGATACGCAGTATTTT. The chain employs TRBV4-1 and TRBJ2-3; D call uncertain. The germline gives CDR1 MGHRA, CDR2 YSYEKL. Trimming took 3 bases from V and 4 from J, leaving 17 bases between them. CDR3 length: 16 residues.

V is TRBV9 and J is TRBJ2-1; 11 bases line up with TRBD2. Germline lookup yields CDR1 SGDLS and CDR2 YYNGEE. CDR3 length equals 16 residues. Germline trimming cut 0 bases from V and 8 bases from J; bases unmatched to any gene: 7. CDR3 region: CASSVEGSGRGDEQFF. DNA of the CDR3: TGTGCCAGCAGCGTAGAAGGTAGCGGGAGGGGCGATGAGCAGTTCTTC.

CDR3 sequence reads: CASKDGNSNQPQHF. CDR3 coding DNA: TGTGCCAGCAAGGACGGAAATAGCAATCAGCCCCAGCATTTT. V is TRBV27 and J is TRBJ1-5; the D is unclear. CDR3 length: 14 amino acids. The germline V gene encodes CDR1 MNHEY and CDR2 SMNVEV (reference sequence). The ends were cut back, 7 bases at V and 0 bases at J, with 10 bases in the middle.

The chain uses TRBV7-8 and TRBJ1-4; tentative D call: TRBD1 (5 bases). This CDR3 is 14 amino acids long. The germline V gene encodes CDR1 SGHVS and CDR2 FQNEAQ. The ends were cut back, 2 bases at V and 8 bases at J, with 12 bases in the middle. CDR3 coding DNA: TGTGCCAGCAGCTTATACGGGGGTGGCGAAAAACTGTTTTTT. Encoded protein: CASSLYGGGEKLFF.

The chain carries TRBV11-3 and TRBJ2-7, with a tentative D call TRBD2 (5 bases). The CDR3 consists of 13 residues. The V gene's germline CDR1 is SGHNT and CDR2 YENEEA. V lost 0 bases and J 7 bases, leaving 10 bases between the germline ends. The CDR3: CASSLDSRGEQYF. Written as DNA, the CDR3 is TGTGCCAGCAGCTTAGACAGCCGAGGGGAGCAGTACTTC. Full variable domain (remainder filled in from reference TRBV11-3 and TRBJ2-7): EAGVVQSPRYKIIEKKQPVAFWCNPISGHNTLYWYLQNLGQGPELLIRYENEEAVDDSQLPKDRFSAERLKGVDSTLKIQPAELGDSAVYLCASSLDSRGEQYFGPGTRLTVT.

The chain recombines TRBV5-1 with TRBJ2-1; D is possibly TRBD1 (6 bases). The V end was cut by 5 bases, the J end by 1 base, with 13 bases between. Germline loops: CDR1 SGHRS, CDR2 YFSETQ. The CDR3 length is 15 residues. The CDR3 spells CASRGGTGSYNEQFF. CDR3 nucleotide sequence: TGCGCCAGCAGAGGAGGTACAGGGTCCTACAATGAGCAGTTCTTC.

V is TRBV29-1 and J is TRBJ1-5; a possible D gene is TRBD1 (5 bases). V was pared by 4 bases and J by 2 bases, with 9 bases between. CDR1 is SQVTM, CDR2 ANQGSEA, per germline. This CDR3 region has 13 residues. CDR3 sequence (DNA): TGCAGCGTTGCGTGGGGCCGCAATCAGCCCCAGCATTTT. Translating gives CSVAWGRNQPQHF.

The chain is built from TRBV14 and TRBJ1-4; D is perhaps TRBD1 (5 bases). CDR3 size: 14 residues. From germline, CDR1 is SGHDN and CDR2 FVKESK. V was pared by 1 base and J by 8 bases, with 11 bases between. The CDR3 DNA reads TGTGCCAGCAGCCAAGTGGGAAGGGGCGAAAAACTGTTTTTT. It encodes CASSQVGRGEKLFF.

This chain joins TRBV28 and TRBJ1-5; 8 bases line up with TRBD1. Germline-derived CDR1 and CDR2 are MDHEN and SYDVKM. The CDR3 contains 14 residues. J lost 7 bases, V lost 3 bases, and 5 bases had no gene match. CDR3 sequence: CASSFTGGKQPQHF. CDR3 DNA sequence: TGTGCCAGCAGTTTCACAGGGGGGAAACAGCCCCAGCATTTT.

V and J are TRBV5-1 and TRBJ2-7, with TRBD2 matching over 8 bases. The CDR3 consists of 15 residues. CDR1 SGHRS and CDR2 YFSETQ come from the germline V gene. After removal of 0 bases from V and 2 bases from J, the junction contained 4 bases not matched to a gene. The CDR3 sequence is CASSLAAGGAYEQYF. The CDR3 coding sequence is TGCGCCAGCAGCTTGGCGGCGGGAGGTGCCTACGAGCAGTACTTC.

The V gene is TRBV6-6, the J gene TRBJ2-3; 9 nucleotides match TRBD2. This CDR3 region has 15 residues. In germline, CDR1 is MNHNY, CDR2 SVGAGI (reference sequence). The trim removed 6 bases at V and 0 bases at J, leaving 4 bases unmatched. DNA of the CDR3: TGTGCCAGCAGCCCTACTAGCGGGAGCACAGATACGCAGTATTTT. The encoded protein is CASSPTSGSTDTQYF.

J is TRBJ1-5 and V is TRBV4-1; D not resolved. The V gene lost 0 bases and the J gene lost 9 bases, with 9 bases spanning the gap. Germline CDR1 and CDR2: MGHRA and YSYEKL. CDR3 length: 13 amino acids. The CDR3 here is CASSQDTGRPQHF. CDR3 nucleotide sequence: TGCGCCAGCAGCCAAGATACGGGGAGGCCCCAGCATTTT.

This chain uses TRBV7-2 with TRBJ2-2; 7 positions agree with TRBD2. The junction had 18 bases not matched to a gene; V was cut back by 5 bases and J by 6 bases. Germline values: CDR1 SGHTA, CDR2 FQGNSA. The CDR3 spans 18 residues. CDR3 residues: CASSPLSFLGEGAGELFF. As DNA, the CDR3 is TGTGCCAGCAGCCCCCTCAGTTTCCTCGGGGAGGGCGCCGGGGAGCTGTTTTTT.